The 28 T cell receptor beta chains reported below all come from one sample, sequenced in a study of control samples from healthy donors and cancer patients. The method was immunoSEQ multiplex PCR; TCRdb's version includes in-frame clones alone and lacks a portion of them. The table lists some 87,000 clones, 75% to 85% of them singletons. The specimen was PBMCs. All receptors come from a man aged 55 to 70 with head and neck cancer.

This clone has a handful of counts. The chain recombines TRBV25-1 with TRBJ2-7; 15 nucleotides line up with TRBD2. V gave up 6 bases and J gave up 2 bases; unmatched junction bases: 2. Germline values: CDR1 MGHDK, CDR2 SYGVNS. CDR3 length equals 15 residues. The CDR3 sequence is CASRGTSGRPYEQYF. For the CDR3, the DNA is TGTGCCAGCAGGGGGACTAGCGGGAGGCCCTACGAGCAGTACTTC.

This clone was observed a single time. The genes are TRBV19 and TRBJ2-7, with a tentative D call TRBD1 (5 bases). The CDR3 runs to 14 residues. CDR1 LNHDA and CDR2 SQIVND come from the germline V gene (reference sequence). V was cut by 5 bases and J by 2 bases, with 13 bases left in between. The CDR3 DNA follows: TGTGCCAGTAGTTTTGCAGGGTGGACCTACGAGCAGTACTTC. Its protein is CASSFAGWTYEQYF. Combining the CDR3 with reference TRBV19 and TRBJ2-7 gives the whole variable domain DGGITQSPKYLFRKEGQNVTLSCEQNLNHDAMYWYRQDPGQGLRLIYYSQIVNDFQKGDIAEGYSVSREKKESFPLTVTSAQKNPTAFYLCASSFAGWTYEQYFGPGTRLTVT.

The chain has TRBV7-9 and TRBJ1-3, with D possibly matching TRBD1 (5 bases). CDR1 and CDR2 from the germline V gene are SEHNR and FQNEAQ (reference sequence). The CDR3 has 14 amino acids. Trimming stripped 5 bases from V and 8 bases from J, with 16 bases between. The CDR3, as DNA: TGTGCCAGCAGCCTGGAGGGGCAGGTCTACACCATATATTTT. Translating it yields CASSLEGQVYTIYF.

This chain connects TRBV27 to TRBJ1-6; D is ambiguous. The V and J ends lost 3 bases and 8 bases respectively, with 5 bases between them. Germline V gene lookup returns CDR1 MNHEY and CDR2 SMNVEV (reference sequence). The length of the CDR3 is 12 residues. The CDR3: CASSFRDSPLHF. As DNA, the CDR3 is TGTGCCAGCAGTTTTCGGGATTCACCCCTCCACTTT.

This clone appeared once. Here the CDR3 reads CASSTADRAYGYTF. CDR3 nucleotide sequence: TGTGCCAGCAGTACCGCCGACAGGGCGTATGGCTACACCTTC. The chain recombines TRBV28 with TRBJ1-2, with TRBD1 matching 7 bases. CDR1 is MDHEN and CDR2 is SYDVKM in the germline V gene. The CDR3 is 14 residues long. V dropped 5 bases and J dropped 5; count of bases not matched to a gene: 8.

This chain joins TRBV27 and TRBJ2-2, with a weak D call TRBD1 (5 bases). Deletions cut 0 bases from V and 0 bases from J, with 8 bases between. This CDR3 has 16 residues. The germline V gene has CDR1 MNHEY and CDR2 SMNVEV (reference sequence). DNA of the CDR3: TGTGCCAGCAGTTTATCTGCGACAGCGAACACCGGGGAGCTGTTTTTT. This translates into CASSLSATANTGELFF.

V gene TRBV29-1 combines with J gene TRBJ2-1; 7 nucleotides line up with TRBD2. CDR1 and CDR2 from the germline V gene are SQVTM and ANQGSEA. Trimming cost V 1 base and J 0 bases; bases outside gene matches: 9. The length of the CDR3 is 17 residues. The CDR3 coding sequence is TGCAGCGTTGAAGGGGTTCTGGCTAGCGGCTCCTACAATGAGCAGTTCTTC. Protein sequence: CSVEGVLASGSYNEQFF.

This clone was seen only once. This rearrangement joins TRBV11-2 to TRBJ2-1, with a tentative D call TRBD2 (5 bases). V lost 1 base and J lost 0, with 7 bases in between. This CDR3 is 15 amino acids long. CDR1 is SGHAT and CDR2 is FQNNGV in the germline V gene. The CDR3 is CASSLGRSSYNEQFF. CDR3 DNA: TGTGCCAGCAGCTTAGGGAGGAGCTCCTACAATGAGCAGTTCTTC.

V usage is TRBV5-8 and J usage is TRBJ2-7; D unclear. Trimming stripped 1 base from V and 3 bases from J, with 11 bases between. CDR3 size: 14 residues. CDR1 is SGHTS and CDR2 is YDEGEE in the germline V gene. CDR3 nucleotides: TGTGCCAGCAGCTTGAATCCGGGTAACTACGAGCAGTACTTC. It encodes CASSLNPGNYEQYF.

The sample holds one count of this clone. The CDR3 sequence is CASSFSGTRKDEQFF. The CDR3 DNA reads as TGTGCCAGCAGCTTTTCCGGGACCCGGAAGGATGAGCAGTTCTTC. This chain uses TRBV7-2 with TRBJ2-1; D is tentatively TRBD1 or TRBD2 (5 bases each). This CDR3 region has 15 residues. V was clipped by 3 bases and J by 8 bases, with 17 bases between them. CDR1 SGHTA and CDR2 FQGNSA come from the germline V gene.

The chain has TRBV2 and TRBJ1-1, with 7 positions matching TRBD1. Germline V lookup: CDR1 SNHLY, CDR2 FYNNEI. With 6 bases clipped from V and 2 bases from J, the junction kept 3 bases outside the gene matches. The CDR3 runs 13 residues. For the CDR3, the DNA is TGTGCCAGCAGCCGGGACAGCAACACTGAAGCTTTCTTT. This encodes CASSRDSNTEAFF.

The CDR3: CASSSHGRGGTGELFF. For the CDR3, the DNA is TGTGCCAGCAGTTCTCATGGGAGGGGAGGAACCGGGGAGCTGTTTTTT. The chain couples TRBV3-1 (or the pseudogene TRBV3-2) to TRBJ2-2, with 7 nucleotides matching TRBD2. The V gene end was trimmed by 6 bases and the J gene end by 5 bases; junction bases not matched to a gene: 12. The CDR3 contains 16 residues. The germline V gene has CDR1 LGHDT and CDR2 YNNKEL (reference sequence).

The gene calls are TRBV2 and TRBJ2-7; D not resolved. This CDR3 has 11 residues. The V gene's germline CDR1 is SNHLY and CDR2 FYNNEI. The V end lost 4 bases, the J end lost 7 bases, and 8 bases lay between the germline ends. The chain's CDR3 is CASSVWKEQYF. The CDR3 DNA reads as TGTGCCAGCAGTGTTTGGAAAGAGCAGTACTTC. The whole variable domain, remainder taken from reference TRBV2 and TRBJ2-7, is EPEVTQTPSHQVTQMGQEVILRCVPISNHLYFYWYRQILGQKVEFLVSFYNNEISEKSEIFDDQFSVERPDGSNFTLKIRSTKLEDSAMYFCASSVWKEQYFGPGTRLTVT.

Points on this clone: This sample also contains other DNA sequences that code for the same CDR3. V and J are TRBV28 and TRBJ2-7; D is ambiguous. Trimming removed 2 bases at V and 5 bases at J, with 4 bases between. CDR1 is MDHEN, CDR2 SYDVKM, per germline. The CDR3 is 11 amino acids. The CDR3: CASSLGHEQYF. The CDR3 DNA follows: TGTGCCAGCAGTTTAGGCCACGAGCAGTACTTC.

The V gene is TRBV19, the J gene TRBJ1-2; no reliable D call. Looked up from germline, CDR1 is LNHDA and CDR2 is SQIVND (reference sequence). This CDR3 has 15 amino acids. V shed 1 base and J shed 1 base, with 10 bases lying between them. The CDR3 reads CASSIAAGVNYGYTF. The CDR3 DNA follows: TGTGCCAGTAGTATAGCGGCTGGAGTTAACTATGGCTACACCTTC.

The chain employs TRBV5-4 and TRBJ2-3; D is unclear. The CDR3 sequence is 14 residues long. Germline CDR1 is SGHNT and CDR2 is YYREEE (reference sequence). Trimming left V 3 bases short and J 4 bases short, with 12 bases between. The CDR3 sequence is CASSSRTQSDTQYF. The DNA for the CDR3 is TGTGCCAGCAGCTCCCGGACCCAGTCAGATACGCAGTATTTT. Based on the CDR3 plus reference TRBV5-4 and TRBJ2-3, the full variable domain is ETGVTQSPTHLIKTRGQQVTLRCSSQSGHNTVSWYQQALGQGPQFIFQYYREEENGRGNFPPRFSGLQFPNYSSELNVNALELDDSALYLCASSSRTQSDTQYFGPGTRLTVL.

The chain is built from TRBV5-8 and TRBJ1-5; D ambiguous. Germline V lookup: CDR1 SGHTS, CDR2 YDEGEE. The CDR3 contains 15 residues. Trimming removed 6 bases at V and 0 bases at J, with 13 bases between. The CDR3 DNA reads TGTGCCAGCAACTCTCCCCCTTATAGCAATCAGCCCCAGCATTTT. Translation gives CASNSPPYSNQPQHF.

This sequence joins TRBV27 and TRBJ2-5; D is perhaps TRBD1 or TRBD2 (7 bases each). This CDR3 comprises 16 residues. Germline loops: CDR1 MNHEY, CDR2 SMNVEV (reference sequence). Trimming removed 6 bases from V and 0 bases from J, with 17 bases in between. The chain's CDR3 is CASRPAGGTNQETQYF. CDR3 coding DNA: TGTGCCAGCAGGCCTGCAGGGGGGACTAACCAAGAGACCCAGTACTTC.

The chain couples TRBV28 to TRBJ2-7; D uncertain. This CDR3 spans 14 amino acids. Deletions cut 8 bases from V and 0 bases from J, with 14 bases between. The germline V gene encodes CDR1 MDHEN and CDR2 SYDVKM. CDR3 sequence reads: CASQIPGLSYEQYF. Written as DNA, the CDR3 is TGTGCCAGCCAAATACCGGGCCTCTCCTACGAGCAGTACTTC. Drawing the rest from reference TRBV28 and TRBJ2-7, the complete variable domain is DVKVTQSSRYLVKRTGEKVFLECVQDMDHENMFWYRQDPGLGLRLIYFSYDVKMKEKGDIPEGYSVSREKKERFSLILESASTNQTSMYLCASQIPGLSYEQYFGPGTRLTVT.

The CDR3, as DNA: TGCAGCGTTGATACTGGGACAAACGTTGGAGACGAGCAGTACTTC. It translates to CSVDTGTNVGDEQYF. The chain links TRBV29-1 to TRBJ2-7; D may be TRBD1 (6 bases). Trimming left V 3 bases short and J 5 bases short, with 20 bases between. The germline CDR1 and CDR2 sequences are SQVTM and ANQGSEA. The CDR3 spans 15 residues.

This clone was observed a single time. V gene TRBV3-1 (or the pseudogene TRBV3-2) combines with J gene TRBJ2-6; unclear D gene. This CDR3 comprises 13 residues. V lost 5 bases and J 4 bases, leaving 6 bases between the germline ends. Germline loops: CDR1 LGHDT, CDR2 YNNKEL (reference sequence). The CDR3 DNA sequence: TGTGCCAGCAGCAGGGTCGGGGCCAACGTCCTGACTTTC. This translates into CASSRVGANVLTF.

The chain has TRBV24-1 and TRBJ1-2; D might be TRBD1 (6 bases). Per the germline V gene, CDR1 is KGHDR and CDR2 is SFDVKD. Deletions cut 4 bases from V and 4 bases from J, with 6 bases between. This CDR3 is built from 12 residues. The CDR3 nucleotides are TGTGCCACCAGTGAACAGGGCTATGGCTACACCTTC. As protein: CATSEQGYGYTF.

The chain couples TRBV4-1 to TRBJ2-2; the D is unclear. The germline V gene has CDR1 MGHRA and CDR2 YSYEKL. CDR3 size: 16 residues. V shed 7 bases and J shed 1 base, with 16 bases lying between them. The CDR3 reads CASTLNGPGNTGELFF. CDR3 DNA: TGCGCCAGCACCCTAAATGGTCCAGGGAACACCGGGGAGCTGTTTTTT.

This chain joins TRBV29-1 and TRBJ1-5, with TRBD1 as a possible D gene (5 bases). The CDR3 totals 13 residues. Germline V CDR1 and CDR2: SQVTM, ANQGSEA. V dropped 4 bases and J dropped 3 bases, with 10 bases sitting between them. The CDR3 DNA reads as TGCAGCGTTGCAGGCAGGGACAATCAGCCCCAGCATTTT. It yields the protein CSVAGRDNQPQHF. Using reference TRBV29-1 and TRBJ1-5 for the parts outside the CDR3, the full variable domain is SAVISQKPSRDICQRGTSLTIQCQVDSQVTMMFWYRQQPGQSLTLIATANQGSEATYESGFVIDKFPISRPNLTFSTLTVSNMSPEDSSIYLCSVAGRDNQPQHFGDGTRLSIL.

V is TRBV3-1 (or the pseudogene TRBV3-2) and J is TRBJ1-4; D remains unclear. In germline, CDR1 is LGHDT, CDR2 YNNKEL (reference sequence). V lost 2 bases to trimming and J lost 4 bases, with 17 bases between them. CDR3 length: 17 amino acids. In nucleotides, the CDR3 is TGTGCCAGCAGCCAACAAACCTTGGGAGGAAGTAATGAAAAACTGTTTTTT. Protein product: CASSQQTLGGSNEKLFF.

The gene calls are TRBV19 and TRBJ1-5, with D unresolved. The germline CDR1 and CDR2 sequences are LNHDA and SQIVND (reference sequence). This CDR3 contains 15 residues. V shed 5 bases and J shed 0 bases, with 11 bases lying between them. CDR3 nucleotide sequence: TGTGCCAGTAGTCCCAAGAGTTATAGCAATCAGCCCCAGCATTTT. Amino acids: CASSPKSYSNQPQHF.

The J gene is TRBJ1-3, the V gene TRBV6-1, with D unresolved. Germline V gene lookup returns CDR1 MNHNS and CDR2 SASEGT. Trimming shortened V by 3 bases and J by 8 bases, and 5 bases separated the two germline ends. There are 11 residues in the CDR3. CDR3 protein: CASSDTYTIYF. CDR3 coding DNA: TGTGCCAGCAGTGATACGTACACCATATATTTT.

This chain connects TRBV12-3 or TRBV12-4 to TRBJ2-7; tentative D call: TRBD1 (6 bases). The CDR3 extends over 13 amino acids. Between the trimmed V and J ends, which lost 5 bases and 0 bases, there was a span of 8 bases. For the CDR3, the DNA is TGTGCCAGCAGTCAGACAGGCTCCTACGAGCAGTACTTC. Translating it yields CASSQTGSYEQYF.